The subject of this entry is one T cell receptor beta chain. The CDR3 spans 13 residues. V lost 3 bases to trimming and J lost 10 bases; unmatched junction nucleotides: 5. Germline V gene sequence: CDR1 GTSNPN, CDR2 SVGIG (reference sequence). The sample belongs to a study of spatial heterogeneity in lung cancer. One entry per CDR3 protein, called by TCRdb with MiXCR from the 5' RACE reads. Of more than 4,500 distinct CDR3 sequences in the sample, roughly 27% are singletons; the top ten hold roughly 45%. Time point denoted: sample taken at primary tumor resection. Unsorted tumor, nontumor lung tissue or cryopreserved PBMC supplied the whole RNA.

The chain is built from TRBV30 and TRBJ2-1; 11 bases are a match to TRBD2. Sequenced here: PBMCs, sampled at surgery. The TCR comes from a male donor with early-stage non-small cell lung cancer. Here the CDR3 reads CAWSLAGGWEQFF. CDR3 coding DNA: TGTGCCTGGAGCCTAGCGGGAGGATGGGAGCAGTTCTTC.